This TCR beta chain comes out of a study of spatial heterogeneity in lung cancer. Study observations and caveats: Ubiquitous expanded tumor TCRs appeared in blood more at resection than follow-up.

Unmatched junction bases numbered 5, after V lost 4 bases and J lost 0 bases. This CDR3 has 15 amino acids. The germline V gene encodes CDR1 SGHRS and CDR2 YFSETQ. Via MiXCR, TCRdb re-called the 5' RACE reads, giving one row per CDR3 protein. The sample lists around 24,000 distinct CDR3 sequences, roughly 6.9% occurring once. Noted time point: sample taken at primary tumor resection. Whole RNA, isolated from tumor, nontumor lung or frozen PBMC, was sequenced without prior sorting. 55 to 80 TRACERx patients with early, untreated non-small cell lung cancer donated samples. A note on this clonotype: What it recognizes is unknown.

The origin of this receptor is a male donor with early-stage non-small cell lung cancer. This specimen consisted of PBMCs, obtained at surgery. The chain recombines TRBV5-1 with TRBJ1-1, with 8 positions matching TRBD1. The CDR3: CASSLGGQVNTEAFF. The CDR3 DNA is TGCGCCAGCAGCCTGGGGGGACAGGTGAACACTGAAGCTTTCTTT.